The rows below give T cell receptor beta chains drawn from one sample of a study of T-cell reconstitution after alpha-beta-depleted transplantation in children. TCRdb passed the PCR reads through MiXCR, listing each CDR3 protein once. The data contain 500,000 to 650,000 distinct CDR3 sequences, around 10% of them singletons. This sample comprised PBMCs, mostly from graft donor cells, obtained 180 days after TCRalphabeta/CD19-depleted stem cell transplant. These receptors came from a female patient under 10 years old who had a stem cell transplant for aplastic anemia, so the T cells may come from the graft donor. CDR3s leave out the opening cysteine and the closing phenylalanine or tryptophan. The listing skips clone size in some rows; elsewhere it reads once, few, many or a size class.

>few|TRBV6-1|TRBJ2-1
ASRKAGEQF
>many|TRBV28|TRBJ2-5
ASWGSSGVETQY
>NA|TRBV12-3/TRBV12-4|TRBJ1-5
ASSPNPGPNQPQH
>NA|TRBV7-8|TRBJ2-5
ASSLSYVAGLADIQETQY
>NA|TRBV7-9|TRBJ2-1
ASSFTGTSVHEQF
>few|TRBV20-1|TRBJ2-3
SARRDHRPTDTQY
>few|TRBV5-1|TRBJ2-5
ASSRRVRAETQY
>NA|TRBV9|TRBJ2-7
ASSVEEVVGEHY
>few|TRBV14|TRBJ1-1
ASSRPGRTEAF
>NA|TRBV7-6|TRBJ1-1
ASSSRTQAF
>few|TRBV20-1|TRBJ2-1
SARDIYSYNEQF
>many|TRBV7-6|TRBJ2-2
ASSLLRVANTGELF
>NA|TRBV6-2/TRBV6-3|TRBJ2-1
ASRLAGGTEQF
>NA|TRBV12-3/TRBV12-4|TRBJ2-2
ASTDYVAGELF
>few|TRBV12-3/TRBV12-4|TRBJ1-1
ASSFMRDLNTEAF
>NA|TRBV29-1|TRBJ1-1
SVERTGGLEAF
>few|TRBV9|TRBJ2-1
ASSPATYNEQF
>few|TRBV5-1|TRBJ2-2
ASSSDWGLAGVFTGELF
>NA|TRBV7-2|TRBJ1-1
ASSLVLTANSF
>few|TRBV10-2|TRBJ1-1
ASSSQAGTEAF
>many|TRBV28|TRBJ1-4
ASSLEGVREMF
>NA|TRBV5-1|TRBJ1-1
ASSYSTGASTEAF
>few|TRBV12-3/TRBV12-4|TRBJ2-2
ASATGGRGELF
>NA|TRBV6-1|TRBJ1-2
ASREISEAYGYT
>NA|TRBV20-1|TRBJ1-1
SARGTGANTEAF
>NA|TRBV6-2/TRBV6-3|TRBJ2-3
ASSPRLAGNTDTQY
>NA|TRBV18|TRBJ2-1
ASSPKLRSEQF
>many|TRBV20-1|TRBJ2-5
SARDTGQPQETQY
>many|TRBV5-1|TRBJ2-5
ASSKEGPPGTQY
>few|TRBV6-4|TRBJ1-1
ASSEQGNTEAF
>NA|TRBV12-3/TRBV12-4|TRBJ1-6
ASRKEPGQGPYLALH
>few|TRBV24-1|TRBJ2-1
ATSDLATSGSYEQF
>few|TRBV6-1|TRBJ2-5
ASRQVSNPMQETQY
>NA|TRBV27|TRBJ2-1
ASSFLGLVYNEQF
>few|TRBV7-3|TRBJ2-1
ASSATSGRWAEQF
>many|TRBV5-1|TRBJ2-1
ASSPPGLAAEQF
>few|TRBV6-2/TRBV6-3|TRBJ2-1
ASRSQGRDFRTQSHSNNEQF
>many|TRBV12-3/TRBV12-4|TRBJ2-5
ASSGLAGGLETQY
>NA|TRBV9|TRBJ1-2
ASSETGLANYGYT
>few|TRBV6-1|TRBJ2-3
ASSGGLAGGGDTQY
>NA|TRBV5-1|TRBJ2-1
ASNSNGDPPNEQF
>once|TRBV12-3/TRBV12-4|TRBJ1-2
ASTPGNYGYT
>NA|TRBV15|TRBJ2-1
ATSSPKNSSYNEQF
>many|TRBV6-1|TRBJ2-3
ASSQPGQGTDTQY
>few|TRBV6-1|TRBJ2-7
ASRRTESYEQY
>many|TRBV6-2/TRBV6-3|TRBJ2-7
ASSYAGFTYEQY
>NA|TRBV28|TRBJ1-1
ASSLYPNTEAF
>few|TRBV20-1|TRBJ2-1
SARGGASGRNYEQF
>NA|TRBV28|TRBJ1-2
ASSLDSALGQNYGYT
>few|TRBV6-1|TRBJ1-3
ASSGTLGNTIY
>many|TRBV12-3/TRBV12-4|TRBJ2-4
ASTPGDGVAKNIQY
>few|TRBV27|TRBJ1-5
ASSFSGVNRNQPQH
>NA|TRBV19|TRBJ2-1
ASRHDRGQGLAGVHEQF
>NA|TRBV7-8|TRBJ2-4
ASSYKNSWLAKNIQY
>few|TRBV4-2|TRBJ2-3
ASSQEHRVYTDTQY